This TCR beta chain was sequenced in a study of response to subunit inactivated influenza vaccine. TCRdb reprocessed the RT-PCR reads with MiXCR, giving one entry per CDR3 protein. The sample includes roughly 570,000 distinct CDR3 sequences, 10% to 15% of them seen just once. The sequence derives from a man between 50 and 59 years old who received an inactivated influenza vaccine. The sequences come from PBMCs from blood, collected roughly 6 weeks after vaccination.

CDR3 DNA: TGTGCCAGCTCACCACGGGGACTCAAAACCGGGGAGCTGTTTTTT. This codes for CASSPRGLKTGELFF. The gene calls are TRBV18 and TRBJ2-2, with a possible D match to TRBD2 (6 bases). CDR1 and CDR2 from the germline V gene are KGHSH and LQKENI. The CDR3 has 15 amino acids. Trimming removed 1 base at V and 5 bases at J, with 11 bases between.